These T cell receptor beta chains were read from a single sample in a study of blood T cell repertoires in COVID-19. The protocol was immunoSEQ multiplex PCR, while the TCRdb copy is restricted to in-frame clones and leaves out a portion. The sample holds 150,000 to 200,000 clones, 81% seen once. Sequencing was done on a sample of peripheral blood. Receptors originate from a woman over 75 with COVID-19, enrolled during active disease. CDR3s include the opening cysteine and the closing phenylalanine or tryptophan. The order of the fields is CDR3 length, V gene, CDR3 protein.

15	TRBV20-1	CSASSLAVSTDTQYF
17	TRBV19	CASNDRGIAYPYNEQFF
17	TRBV5-4	CASSGSTGAGRTGELFF
16	TRBV24-1	CAYPPVLQGGDYGYTF
13	TRBV12-3/TRBV12-4	CASSLDRGRGYTF
15	TRBV29-1	CSVTTGTAFDNEQFF
14	TRBV4-1	CASSQLGTGDGYTF
14	TRBV11-2	CASSLAGGTGGYTF
14	TRBV5-5	CASSLNRMNTEAFF
16	TRBV5-8	CASSSGSGTGPDTQYF
13	TRBV7-9	CASSLQGDQPQHF
14	TRBV6-5	CASPGLFSGNTIYF
17	TRBV15	CATSRGKGASGANVLTF
14	TRBV7-2	CASSPRQGPNGYTF
14	TRBV5-4	CASSFAPATGKLFF
13	TRBV7-8	CASSSGQASPLHF
13	TRBV5-6	CASSPGLAGGQYF
15	TRBV28	CASCAWQGSFYGYTF
15	TRBV5-8	CASSLVGGQLYEQYF
15	TRBV7-9	CASSHRGSSYNEQFF
14	TRBV9	CASSLGAGNQPQHF
14	TRBV4-2	CASSPRQGSYEQYF
14	TRBV5-1	CASSLVAGPDTQYF
13	TRBV11-2	CASSSYSNQPQHF
14	TRBV9	CASSAWEGTDTQYF
16	TRBV3-1/TRBV3-2	CASSQDWRGARETQYF
13	TRBV2	CASSEIIGETQYF
12	TRBV2	CASSPRQGQKVF
15	TRBV5-1	CASSLDGGVYNEQFF
14	TRBV5-4	CASSSREPGYEQYF
15	TRBV7-9	CASSFLGQLYNEQFF
14	TRBV7-2	CASSLSGGIYEQYF
13	TRBV6-5	CASLAGAQDTQYF
17	TRBV18	CASSPASGGPSSYEQYF
14	TRBV5-4	CASSLGQSTDTQYF
12	TRBV2	CASRPDIYGYTF
15	TRBV6-5	CASSYGVAGGNEQFF
15	TRBV24-1	CATSSPTGAGETQYF
16	TRBV28	CASSHRQGRGGNTIYF
15	TRBV28	CASSPSSGGADTQYF
13	TRBV2	CASSILGSSEQFF
19	TRBV10-3	CAISGGQQGASSGANVLTF
12	TRBV10-3	CAISVGGETQYF
15	TRBV5-4	CASSQQARGTGELFF
15	TRBV2	CASSKAGGSYNEQFF
20	TRBV29-1	CSVEGGLPGLAGTVYNEQFF
15	TRBV11-3	CASSPSVKPNEKLFF
14	TRBV2	CASSLQGLNTEAFF